The rows below give T cell receptor beta chains drawn from one sample of a study of blood T cell repertoires in COVID-19. Data came from immunoSEQ multiplex PCR; TCRdb stores just in-frame clones and leaves some out. The table lists some 400,000 clones, more than 75% of them singletons, with roughly 1.4% in the top ten. The specimen sequenced was PBMCs or T cells enriched from blood (not recorded which). The receptors stem from a man aged 25 to 40 who had recovered from COVID-19. CDR3s include the opening cysteine and the closing phenylalanine or tryptophan. Fields, in order: clone size, J gene, D gene, V gene, CDR3 DNA, CDR3 protein. D genes are given only for firm matches. Size tells how often a clone was seen (once, few, many) or the class of an expanded clone, and some rows leave it out.

clone size: once
J gene: TRBJ1-5
D gene: TRBD1
V gene: TRBV7-9
CDR3 DNA: TGTGCCAGCAGCTTACAGGGGGATCAGCCCCAGCATTTT
CDR3 protein: CASSLQGDQPQHF

clone size: few
J gene: TRBJ1-2
D gene: TRBD1
V gene: TRBV6-5
CDR3 DNA: TGTGCCAGCAGTTCCCTCGGGACAGCTAACTATGGCTACACCTTC
CDR3 protein: CASSSLGTANYGYTF

clone size: -
J gene: TRBJ2-3
D gene: TRBD2
V gene: TRBV5-1
CDR3 DNA: TGCGCCAGCAGCGCAGGGACTAGCGGGGGAAAGGGTACGCAGTATTTT
CDR3 protein: CASSAGTSGGKGTQYF

clone size: -
J gene: TRBJ1-4
D gene: TRBD1
V gene: TRBV9
CDR3 DNA: TGTGCCAGCAGCGTACAGGGACAGGGAAAGGAAAAACTGTTTTTT
CDR3 protein: CASSVQGQGKEKLFF

clone size: few
J gene: TRBJ1-2
D gene: TRBD1
V gene: TRBV9
CDR3 DNA: TGTGCCAGCAGCGTAGTCACAGGGGTCGGCTACACCTTC
CDR3 protein: CASSVVTGVGYTF

clone size: -
J gene: TRBJ1-6
D gene: -
V gene: TRBV14
CDR3 DNA: TGTGCCAGCAGCCCCTACTGGGCGTCACCCCTCCACTTT
CDR3 protein: CASSPYWASPLHF

clone size: -
J gene: TRBJ1-3
D gene: -
V gene: TRBV6-5
CDR3 DNA: TGTGCCAGCAAGGCAGGGAACTCTGGAAACACCATATATTTT
CDR3 protein: CASKAGNSGNTIYF

clone size: -
J gene: TRBJ2-5
D gene: TRBD1
V gene: TRBV7-8
CDR3 DNA: TGTGCCAGCAGCTGGGGGACAGCTGTTGGGGAGACCCAGTACTTC
CDR3 protein: CASSWGTAVGETQYF

clone size: -
J gene: TRBJ2-3
D gene: TRBD1
V gene: TRBV6-4
CDR3 DNA: TGTGCCAGCAGTCCCGGGACAGTACGCACAGATACGCAGTATTTT
CDR3 protein: CASSPGTVRTDTQYF

clone size: few
J gene: TRBJ1-4
D gene: -
V gene: TRBV19
CDR3 DNA: TGTGCCAGTAAAGAGACACAGCATAATGAAAAACTGTTTTTT
CDR3 protein: CASKETQHNEKLFF

clone size: -
J gene: TRBJ2-1
D gene: TRBD1
V gene: TRBV7-8
CDR3 DNA: TGTGCCAGCAGCCAGGGGGCAGGGAGGTCCTACAATGAGCAGTTCTTC
CDR3 protein: CASSQGAGRSYNEQFF

clone size: -
J gene: TRBJ1-6
D gene: -
V gene: TRBV9
CDR3 DNA: TGTGCCAGCAGCGTAGGGGGTTGGGGCTATTCACCCCTCCACTTT
CDR3 protein: CASSVGGWGYSPLHF

clone size: -
J gene: TRBJ1-6
D gene: -
V gene: TRBV7-3
CDR3 DNA: TGTGCCAGCAGCTTAACAGGGGCCTCACCCCTCCACTTT
CDR3 protein: CASSLTGASPLHF

clone size: -
J gene: TRBJ2-1
D gene: TRBD2
V gene: TRBV4-1
CDR3 DNA: TGCGCCAGCAGCCAAGCCTCCCCCCCTGACTGGTATAGCGGGGAACTGTATGAGCAGTTCTTC
CDR3 protein: CASSQASPPDWYSGELYEQFF